Below are 27 T cell receptor beta chains sequenced from a single sample in a study of T cell responses to AZD1222 COVID-19 vaccine (TCRdb year 2021). The intended sense of this specimen's time point label: baseline before first vaccination. Libraries were made using the immunoSEQ multiplex PCR assay. Sourced from immuneACCESS, this table was stored by TCRdb with only in-frame sequences that have V and J called. A share of the clones is absent; for the studies checked, an unresolved V gene accounts for under half, and the remainder has no known explanation. Across this sample there are approximately 170,000 clones, with approximately 90% seen only once. Clones ranked in the top ten supply about 4.2% of the sample. The specimen comprised peripheral blood, sampled on day 0 of AZD1222 vaccination. The receptor source for this set is an adult in good health.

This clone was recorded only once. The gene calls are TRBV5-6 and TRBJ2-1, with TRBD2 identical over 7 bases. The length of the CDR3 is 15 residues. V was pared by 0 bases and J by 3 bases, with 3 bases of the junction left unmatched. Germline assignment: CDR1 SGHDT and CDR2 YYEEEE. The CDR3 nucleotides are TGTGCCAGCAGCTTGGCGGGGGGAGGCTACAATGAGCAGTTCTTC. Amino acids: CASSLAGGGYNEQFF.

The chain has TRBV5-1 and TRBJ2-7; no reliable D call. Germline V CDR1 and CDR2: SGHRS, YFSETQ. The CDR3 covers 13 residues. V was cut by 4 bases and J by 2 bases, with 10 bases left in between. CDR3 residues: CASSPQVAYEQYF. CDR3 coding DNA: TGCGCCAGCAGCCCCCAGGTTGCCTACGAGCAGTACTTC.

The V and J genes are TRBV28 and TRBJ1-1; D perhaps matches TRBD1 (6 bases). The CDR3 is made up of 14 amino acids. Germline V gives CDR1 MDHEN, CDR2 SYDVKM. V lost 2 bases, J lost 0 bases, and 7 bases lay in between. As DNA, the CDR3 is TGTGCCAGCAGTTTACAGGGGCTGAACACTGAAGCTTTCTTT. This encodes CASSLQGLNTEAFF.

The J gene is TRBJ1-2, the V gene TRBV30; maybe TRBD1 (6 bases). Per germline, CDR1 GTSNPN and CDR2 SVGIG (reference sequence). Between the trimmed V and J ends, which lost 4 bases and 5 bases, there was a span of 14 bases. The CDR3 extends over 13 amino acids. The CDR3 sequence is CAWISVRGYGYTF. The CDR3 DNA reads TGTGCCTGGATTTCCGTTAGGGGGTATGGCTACACCTTC.

Written as DNA, the CDR3 is TGTGCCAGCAGTTTACCCTCGACAGGAAACCAATCTGGAAACACCATATATTTT. This gives the protein CASSLPSTGNQSGNTIYF. The chain joins TRBV27 to TRBJ1-3; maybe TRBD1 (6 bases). The CDR3 spans 18 residues. V gave up 2 bases and J gave up 1 base, with 18 bases separating them. Germline V gives CDR1 MNHEY, CDR2 SMNVEV (reference sequence).

The rearrangement links TRBV2 to TRBJ1-5; possibly TRBD1 for D (5 bases). Germline assignment: CDR1 SNHLY and CDR2 FYNNEI. The CDR3 loop spans 12 amino acids. Trimming shortened V by 7 bases and J by 6 bases, and 10 bases separated the two germline ends. The CDR3 DNA reads as TGTGCCAGCACCCTTGGGGGTCAGCCCCAGCATTTT. It translates to CASTLGGQPQHF.

The CDR3 region is CASSEGLAGAWELFF. The CDR3 DNA sequence: TGCGCCAGCAGTGAAGGACTAGCGGGAGCTTGGGAGCTGTTTTTT. This rearrangement joins TRBV10-2 to TRBJ2-2; 13 bases are shared with TRBD2. The length of the CDR3 is 15 residues. Per the germline V gene, CDR1 is WSHSY and CDR2 is SAAADI. Unmatched junction bases numbered 4, after V lost 3 bases and J lost 9 bases.

The chain carries TRBV2 and TRBJ2-2, with TRBD2 matching over 7 bases. With V trimmed by 7 bases and J by 2 bases, 4 bases remained unmatched. This CDR3 is built from 14 residues. Germline V CDR1 and CDR2: SNHLY, FYNNEI. The CDR3 region is CASTAGKNTGELFF. CDR3 in DNA: TGTGCCAGCACAGCGGGAAAAAACACCGGGGAGCTGTTTTTT. Full variable domain (rest looked up from reference TRBV2 and TRBJ2-2): EPEVTQTPSHQVTQMGQEVILRCVPISNHLYFYWYRQILGQKVEFLVSFYNNEISEKSEIFDDQFSVERPDGSNFTLKIRSTKLEDSAMYFCASTAGKNTGELFFGEGSRLTVL.

The rearrangement joins TRBV5-6 to TRBJ2-3, with D unclear. The CDR3 sequence is 12 residues long. Germline V gives CDR1 SGHDT, CDR2 YYEEEE. V was clipped by 2 bases and J by 2 bases, with 3 bases between them. The CDR3 is CASSFNTDTQYF. The CDR3 region has the DNA TGTGCCAGCAGCTTCAACACAGATACGCAGTATTTT.

V is TRBV30 and J is TRBJ2-7, with no clear D. The V gene lost 3 bases and the J gene lost 1 base, with 4 bases spanning the gap. The CDR3 has 11 residues. Germline V gene data show CDR1 as GTSNPN and CDR2 as SVGIG (reference sequence). CDR3 DNA: TGTGCCTGGAGCAAGTCCTACGAGCAGTACTTC. This gives the protein CAWSKSYEQYF.

V gene TRBV11-2 combines with J gene TRBJ2-7; the match to TRBD1 covers 7 bases. The CDR3 totals 14 residues. CDR1 and CDR2 (germline): SGHAT, FQNNGV. V dropped 5 bases and J dropped 7; count of bases not matched to a gene: 11. In DNA, the CDR3 is TGTGCCAGCAGCCCACGGACAGGAACGGGAGAGCAGTACTTC. This translates into CASSPRTGTGEQYF.

The chain links TRBV6-5 to TRBJ2-7, with TRBD2 identical over 11 bases. CDR1 MNHEY and CDR2 SVGAGI come from the germline V gene. Trimming removed 6 bases from V and 6 bases from J; junction bases left unmatched: 7. The CDR3 totals 14 residues. CDR3 bases: TGTGCCAGCAGGTCCGTAGCGGGAGGGAGCGAGCAGTACTTC. Residues: CASRSVAGGSEQYF.

The chain recombines TRBV10-3 with TRBJ1-3, with D perhaps matching TRBD1 (6 bases). This CDR3 comprises 15 residues. Germline V gene data show CDR1 as ENHRY and CDR2 as SYGVKD. V was pared by 0 bases and J by 9 bases, with 15 bases between. CDR3 loop: CAISESEQGRGTIYF. The CDR3 DNA is TGTGCCATCAGTGAGTCCGAACAGGGTAGAGGCACCATATATTTT.

This clone was observed a few times. The chain carries TRBV3-1 (or the pseudogene TRBV3-2) and TRBJ2-1, with D possibly matching TRBD2 (6 bases). Per germline, CDR1 LGHDT and CDR2 YNNKEL (reference sequence). This CDR3 comprises 15 residues. V was pared by 1 base and J by 0 bases, with 7 bases between. The CDR3 nucleotides read TGTGCCAGCAGCCAAGGGACTATCTCCTACAATGAGCAGTTCTTC. This translates into CASSQGTISYNEQFF.

This clone has just one count. The V and J genes are TRBV9 and TRBJ2-7; D is ambiguous. From germline, CDR1 is SGDLS and CDR2 YYNGEE. The CDR3 is 13 amino acids. Trimming took 4 bases from V and 4 from J, leaving 12 bases between them. The CDR3: CASSSHGRYEQYF. CDR3 bases: TGTGCCAGCAGCTCCCATGGCAGATACGAGCAGTACTTC.

The CDR3 region is CASSAGTSLSSYNEQFF. The CDR3 DNA is TGTGCCAGCAGCGCCGGGACTAGTCTTAGCTCCTACAATGAGCAGTTCTTC. V is TRBV7-9 and J is TRBJ2-1; 8 nucleotides agree with TRBD2. The V gene's germline CDR1 is SEHNR and CDR2 FQNEAQ (reference sequence). Trimming at V came to 5 bases and at J to 0 bases, leaving 9 bases not matched to a gene. The CDR3 runs 17 residues. Full variable domain (outside the CDR3, taken from reference TRBV7-9 and TRBJ2-1): DTGVSQNPRHKITKRGQNVTFRCDPISEHNRLYWYRQTLGQGPEFLTYFQNEAQLEKSRLLSDRFSAERPKGSFSTLEIQRTEQGDSAMYLCASSAGTSLSSYNEQFFGPGTRLTVL.

The chain links TRBV5-1 to TRBJ2-3; maybe TRBD2 (5 bases). V lost 7 bases and J lost 6, with 18 bases in between. Germline-derived CDR1 and CDR2 are SGHRS and YFSETQ. This CDR3 comprises 14 residues. In nucleotides, the CDR3 is TGCGCCAGCGCTCCTCGCGGCGAGGGCGATACGCAGTATTTT. Protein sequence: CASAPRGEGDTQYF.

This clone was found once. V and J are TRBV9 and TRBJ1-2; maybe TRBD1 (5 bases). V gave up 8 bases and J gave up 3 bases, with 17 bases separating them. The germline gives CDR1 SGDLS, CDR2 YYNGEE. This CDR3 spans 14 amino acids. CDR3 amino acids: CASWGSGTDYGYTF. The CDR3 DNA reads TGTGCCAGTTGGGGGTCCGGGACTGACTATGGCTACACCTTC.

In DNA form, the CDR3 reads TGTGCCAGCAGTGAAAACTCGAACACTGAAGCTTTCTTT. Its protein is CASSENSNTEAFF. This chain links TRBV6-1 with TRBJ1-1; no clear D. This CDR3 is 13 amino acids long. Germline CDR1 MNHNS, CDR2 SASEGT. V lost 2 bases and J lost 1, with 5 bases in between.

The rearrangement joins TRBV27 to TRBJ2-2; 13 bases align to TRBD2. The ends lost 6 bases at V and 0 bases at J; junction bases unmatched: 4. There are 17 residues in the CDR3. Germline lookup yields CDR1 MNHEY and CDR2 SMNVEV (reference sequence). CDR3 sequence: CASRPGTSGTNTGELFF. In nucleotides, the CDR3 is TGTGCCAGCAGACCTGGGACTAGCGGGACGAACACCGGGGAGCTGTTTTTT.

The chain's CDR3 is CASSVRQATQETQYF. Here the CDR3 DNA reads TGTGCCAGCAGCGTCAGGCAGGCAACTCAAGAGACCCAGTACTTC. V usage is TRBV7-9 and J usage is TRBJ2-5; no definite D call. Germline loops: CDR1 SEHNR, CDR2 FQNEAQ (reference sequence). Trimming removed 5 bases at V and 2 bases at J, with 15 bases between. The CDR3 consists of 15 residues. Together with reference TRBV7-9 and TRBJ2-5, the CDR3 gives the full variable domain: DTGVSQNPRHKITKRGQNVTFRCDPISEHNRLYWYRQTLGQGPEFLTYFQNEAQLEKSRLLSDRFSAERPKGSFSTLEIQRTEQGDSAMYLCASSVRQATQETQYFGPGTRLLVL.

This clone has a single count. The CDR3 region has the DNA TGTGCCATCATGGCAAATGAAAAACTGTTTTTT. Its protein product is CAIMANEKLFF. The chain employs TRBV10-3 and TRBJ1-4; D gene uncertain. The CDR3 length is 11 residues. Germline CDR1 reads ENHRY; CDR2 reads SYGVKD. V gave up 7 bases and J gave up 5 bases, with 5 bases separating them.

This rearrangement joins TRBV30 to TRBJ2-1; TRBD2 aligns across 10 bases. Looked up from germline, CDR1 is GTSNPN and CDR2 is SVGIG (reference sequence). V gave up 2 bases and J gave up 6 bases; unmatched junction bases: 4. This CDR3 comprises 14 residues. CDR3: CAWSWTSGVNEQFF. The CDR3 DNA reads as TGTGCCTGGAGTTGGACTAGCGGTGTCAATGAGCAGTTCTTC.

The chain employs TRBV3-1 (or the pseudogene TRBV3-2) and TRBJ2-7; D is uncertain. Germline V lookup: CDR1 LGHDT, CDR2 YNNKEL (reference sequence). The CDR3 is made up of 12 amino acids. The V end was cut by 4 bases, the J end by 4 bases, with 8 bases between. The CDR3 DNA reads as TGTGCCAGCAGCCGAAGACGTTACGAGCAGTACTTC. This sequence encodes CASSRRRYEQYF.

This sequence joins TRBV14 and TRBJ2-1; D not resolved. V was clipped by 2 bases and J by 10 bases, with 3 bases between them. The CDR3 length is 10 residues. CDR1 SGHDN and CDR2 FVKESK come from the germline V gene. The CDR3 here is CASSQKEQFF. The CDR3 DNA sequence: TGTGCCAGCAGCCAAAAGGAGCAGTTCTTC.

The chain employs TRBV7-2 and TRBJ2-2; D uncertain. Germline-derived CDR1 and CDR2 are SGHTA and FQGNSA. V was shortened by 4 bases and J by 6 bases, with 9 bases between the two germline ends. The CDR3 totals 13 residues. DNA for the CDR3: TGTGCCAGCAGCTCCAGTAGGTCCGGGGAGCTGTTTTTT. Protein: CASSSSRSGELFF. The full variable domain, its missing parts supplied by reference TRBV7-2 and TRBJ2-2, is GAGVSQSPSNKVTEKGKDVELRCDPISGHTALYWYRQSLGQGLEFLIYFQGNSAPDKSGLPSDRFSAERTGGSVSTLTIQRTQQEDSAVYLCASSSSRSGELFFGEGSRLTVL.

J is TRBJ1-1 and V is TRBV18; no reliable D call. Trimming took off 7 bases at V and 2 bases at J, with 11 bases between the two ends. In germline, CDR1 is KGHSH, CDR2 LQKENI. The CDR3 is 13 residues long. CDR3 loop: CASWFGGNTEAFF. CDR3 coding DNA: TGTGCCAGCTGGTTTGGCGGAAACACTGAAGCTTTCTTT.